This T cell receptor (beta chain) came from a study of cytomegalovirus exposure and HLA in healthy donors. Overall study context: Ancestry clustering placed about 80% of about 400 genotyped donors in the Caucasian-associated cluster.

Study findings and constraints: Highly shared sequence variants in one cluster were likely a sequencing artifact.

CDR3 length: 16 amino acids. Looked up from germline, CDR1 is SGHNT and CDR2 is YYREEE (reference sequence). The junction had 11 bases not matched to a gene; V was cut back by 0 bases and J by 14 bases. 60 Vbeta and 13 Jbeta primers were used in PCR. The method was immunoSEQ multiplex PCR; TCRdb's version includes in-frame clones alone and lacks a portion of them. The sample contains over 150,000 clones, about 84% of which appear only once. The count of this clone is one. The antigen is unknown. The sequenced sample was PBMCs. This chain connects TRBV5-4 to TRBJ2-1; TRBD2 aligns across 13 bases. The receptor was isolated from a woman aged 40 to 55 in good health and CMV-seropositive. As DNA, the CDR3 is TGTGCCAGCAGCTTGGCCGTTACTAGCGGGAGGGCCAGAAAGTTCTTC. This encodes CASSLAVTSGRARKFF.